Sequencing of this T cell receptor beta chain was carried out in a study of Graves' ophthalmopathy and Graves' hyperthyroidism. Study overall: At the time of initial diagnosis and before any treatment, peripheral blood was collected.

Lactation, pregnancy, uncontrolled infections and other autoimmune diseases were all grounds for excluding patients. Clinicians made diagnoses from clinical symptoms, serum thyroxine, TRAb, thyroid ultrasound and orbital computed tomography. CDR3 regions of TCR beta were amplified from RNA transcripts. In the first round, RT-PCR was carried out with HTBI primers, and a multiplex PCR formed the second round. TCRdb itself ran the multiplex PCR reads through MiXCR, one entry per CDR3 protein. The table includes roughly 300,000 distinct CDR3 sequences, roughly a sixth detected once. This clonotype was seen many times. The CDR3 contains 14 residues. Germline-derived CDR1 and CDR2 are SEHNR and FQNEAQ (reference sequence). Trimming removed 5 bases from V and 0 bases from J, with 10 bases in between.

The chain employs TRBV7-9 and TRBJ2-5; D unresolved. The receptor comes from an adult man with Graves' ophthalmopathy. Sequenced material: peripheral blood. The CDR3 region has the DNA TGTGCCAGCAGCCTGTCAGATTACCAAGAGACCCAGTACTTC. Its translation: CASSLSDYQETQYF. The full variable domain, in which reference TRBV7-9 and TRBJ2-5 provide the parts outside the CDR3, is DTGVSQNPRHKITKRGQNVTFRCDPISEHNRLYWYRQTLGQGPEFLTYFQNEAQLEKSRLLSDRFSAERPKGSFSTLEIQRTEQGDSAMYLCASSLSDYQETQYFGPGTRLLVL.